What follows are 9 T cell receptor beta chains derived from one specimen sequenced in a study of blood T cell repertoires in COVID-19. The method was immunoSEQ multiplex PCR; TCRdb's version includes in-frame clones alone and lacks a portion of them. The repertoire includes roughly 45,000 clones, 89% of them detected once, and roughly 0.37% sits in the top ten. Sequenced sample: peripheral blood. The receptors were sampled from a human donor in a cohort sampled during active COVID-19.

V and J are TRBV12-3 or TRBV12-4 and TRBJ1-2, with D maybe TRBD1 (5 bases). The CDR3 has 13 amino acids. V was pared by 6 bases and J by 8 bases, with 16 bases between. CDR3 DNA sequence: TGTGCCAGCAGGCAACAGGAGATCGGCGGCTACACCTTC. It is translated as CASRQQEIGGYTF.

The chain joins TRBV5-1 to TRBJ2-1; 7 nucleotides agree with TRBD1. This CDR3 has 15 amino acids. CDR1 is SGHRS, CDR2 YFSETQ, per germline. Germline trimming cut 4 bases from V and 1 base from J; bases unmatched to any gene: 5. This chain's CDR3 is CASSPDRASYNEQFF. In nucleotides, the CDR3 is TGCGCCAGCAGCCCCGACAGGGCTTCCTACAATGAGCAGTTCTTC.

This sequence joins TRBV9 and TRBJ2-7, with unresolved D. The CDR3 totals 13 residues. Germline values: CDR1 SGDLS, CDR2 YYNGEE. V was cut by 0 bases and J by 4 bases, with 8 bases left in between. The CDR3 is CASSVGDMYEQYF. For the CDR3, the DNA is TGTGCCAGCAGCGTAGGCGACATGTACGAGCAGTACTTC.

This chain uses TRBV6-6 with TRBJ1-2; D is ambiguous. This CDR3 comprises 14 residues. From germline, CDR1 is MNHNY and CDR2 SVGAGI (reference sequence). Trimming shortened V by 2 bases and J by 4 bases, and 11 bases separated the two germline ends. The CDR3 DNA sequence: TGTGCCAGCAGTTACCAGGCCGAGACCTATGGCTACACCTTC. Its translation is CASSYQAETYGYTF.

The chain combines TRBV5-1 with TRBJ1-1; the D gene is possibly TRBD1 (5 bases). Germline CDR1 is SGHRS and CDR2 is YFSETQ. The CDR3 totals 15 residues. The V and J ends lost 1 base and 4 bases respectively, with 14 bases between them. This CDR3 reads CASSLPEGLSTEAFF. As DNA, the CDR3 is TGCGCCAGCAGCTTGCCGGAGGGGCTGTCCACTGAAGCTTTCTTT.

V gene TRBV2 combines with J gene TRBJ1-2, with 10 bases fitting TRBD1. The germline V gene has CDR1 SNHLY and CDR2 FYNNEI. V lost 4 bases to trimming and J lost 4 bases; unmatched junction nucleotides: 3. The CDR3 loop spans 14 amino acids. CDR3 in DNA: TGTGCCAGCAGTGCTCGGACAGGGGGCTATGGCTACACCTTC. Protein product: CASSARTGGYGYTF.

V is TRBV19 and J is TRBJ2-6, with D perhaps matching TRBD2 (5 bases). This CDR3 has 14 residues. Trimming took off 2 bases at V and 4 bases at J, with 6 bases between the two ends. CDR1 and CDR2 from the germline V gene are LNHDA and SQIVND (reference sequence). The CDR3 nucleotides are TGTGCCAGTAGTATACCGGGAGGGGCCAACGTCCTGACTTTC. Translation gives CASSIPGGANVLTF.

This chain connects TRBV7-9 to TRBJ1-5; TRBD1 agrees at 7 bases. This CDR3 comprises 16 residues. J lost 1 base, V lost 5 bases, and 8 bases had no gene match. In germline, CDR1 is SEHNR, CDR2 FQNEAQ (reference sequence). The CDR3 loop is CASSTTGSESNQPQHF. The CDR3 DNA sequence: TGTGCCAGCAGCACGACAGGGAGTGAGAGCAATCAGCCCCAGCATTTT.

J is TRBJ1-1 and V is TRBV2, with a tentative D call TRBD1 (6 bases). The germline V and J ends were trimmed by 7 bases and 1 base, with 16 bases remaining between them. Germline-derived CDR1 and CDR2 are SNHLY and FYNNEI. CDR3 size: 15 residues. CDR3 amino acids: CASTREGGTNTEAFF. The CDR3 coding sequence is TGTGCCAGCACCCGAGAGGGGGGGACGAACACTGAAGCTTTCTTT.